This T cell receptor beta chain was identified during a study of blood T cell repertoires in COVID-19. This CDR3 is 13 amino acids long. The germline V gene has CDR1 MDHEN and CDR2 SYDVKM. V dropped 6 bases and J dropped 4; count of bases not matched to a gene: 5. The repertoire was sequenced with immunoSEQ multiplex PCR; TCRdb's copy has only in-frame clones and lacks some. The sample has 320,000 or so clones, over 80% seen once. The V gene is TRBV28, the J gene TRBJ1-1; 7 bases map to TRBD1. This sequence was found in a man under 40 who had recovered from COVID-19. Sequences were obtained from PBMCs or T cells enriched from blood (not recorded which). The CDR3 spells CASRVQGGTEAFF. The CDR3 bases are TGTGCCAGCAGGGTGCAGGGGGGCACTGAAGCTTTCTTT.